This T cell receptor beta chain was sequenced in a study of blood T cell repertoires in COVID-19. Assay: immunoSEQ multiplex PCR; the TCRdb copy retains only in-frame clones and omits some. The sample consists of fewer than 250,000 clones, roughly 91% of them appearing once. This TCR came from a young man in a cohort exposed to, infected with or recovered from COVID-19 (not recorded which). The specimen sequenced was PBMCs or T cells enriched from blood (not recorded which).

The CDR3 bases are TGTGCCAGCAGCACGGGCTCCGGGACTAGCGGGAGGATCACAGATACGCAGTATTTT. This sequence encodes CASSTGSGTSGRITDTQYF. The chain joins TRBV9 to TRBJ2-3; 15 nucleotides match TRBD2. The CDR3 runs to 19 residues. The trim removed 4 bases at V and 2 bases at J, leaving 11 bases unmatched. Germline V lookup: CDR1 SGDLS, CDR2 YYNGEE.